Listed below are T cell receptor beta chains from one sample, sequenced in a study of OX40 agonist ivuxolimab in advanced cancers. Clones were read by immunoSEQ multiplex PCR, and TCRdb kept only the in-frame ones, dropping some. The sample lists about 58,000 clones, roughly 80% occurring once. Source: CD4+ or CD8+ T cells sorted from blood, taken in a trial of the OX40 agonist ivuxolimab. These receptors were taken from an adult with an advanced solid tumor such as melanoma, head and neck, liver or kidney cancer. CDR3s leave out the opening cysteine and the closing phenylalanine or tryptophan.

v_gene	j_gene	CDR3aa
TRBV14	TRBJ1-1	ASSQGTANTEAF
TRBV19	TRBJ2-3	ASSLGRFSDTQY
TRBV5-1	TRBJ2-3	ASSLDSGGLDTQY
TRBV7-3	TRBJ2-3	ASSLYPPGQGSYGAGDTQY
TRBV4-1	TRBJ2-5	ASSPTLSGGAETQY
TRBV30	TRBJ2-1	AWSRDRGNNEQF
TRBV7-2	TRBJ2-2	ASSLSGGVLF
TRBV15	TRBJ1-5	ATSRDDRREQPQH
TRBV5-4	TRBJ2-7	ASSLEGQSYEQY
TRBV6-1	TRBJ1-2	ASTPKRRGSYGYT
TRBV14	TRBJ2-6	ASSQVRSAGANVLT
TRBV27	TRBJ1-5	ASSLSQGREPQH
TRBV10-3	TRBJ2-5	AISESTGQIPETQY
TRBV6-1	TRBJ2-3	ASSKDRASDTQY
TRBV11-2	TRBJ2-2	ASSWGQGSTGELF
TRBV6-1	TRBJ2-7	ASSASGTASYEQY
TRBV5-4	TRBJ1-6	ASSLVQGSWNSPLH
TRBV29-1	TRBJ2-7	SVGTGSYEQY
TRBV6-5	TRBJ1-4	ASRSTGGGEKLF
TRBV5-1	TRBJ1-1	ASSLTGQGGGDTEAF
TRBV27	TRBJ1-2	ASSLTTGGGYGYT
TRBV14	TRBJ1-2	ASSAQQGNYGYT
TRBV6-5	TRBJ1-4	ASSRERRSEKLF
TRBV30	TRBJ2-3	AWSIGRLALSTDTQY
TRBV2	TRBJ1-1	ASSLLGTGVDEAF
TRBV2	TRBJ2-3	ASSESGGAADTQY
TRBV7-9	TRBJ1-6	ASSLAWDTNSPLH
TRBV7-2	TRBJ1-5	ASSSYRGSSQPQH
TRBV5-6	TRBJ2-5	ASSLYGVEETQY
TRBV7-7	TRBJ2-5	ASSLDGQETQY
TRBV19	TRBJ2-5	ASSRKTGIVEETQY
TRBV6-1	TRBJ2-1	ASKESSYNEQF
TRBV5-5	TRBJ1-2	ASSPSIQGNYGYT
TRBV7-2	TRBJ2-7	ASSQGQGTEQY
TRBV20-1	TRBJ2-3	SAAVEDTQY
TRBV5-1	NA	ASSPRDRDTYEQY
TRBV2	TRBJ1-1	ASSADRDTEAF
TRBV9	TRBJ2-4	ASSVESRGGNIQY
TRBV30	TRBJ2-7	AWRTAGGSGEQY
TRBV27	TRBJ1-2	ASSLSAAYGYT
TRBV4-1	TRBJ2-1	ASSQGVRGLGEQF
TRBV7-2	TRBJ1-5	ASSLEVWGRGNQPQH
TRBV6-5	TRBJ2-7	ASRENLERGEQY
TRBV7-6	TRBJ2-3	ASSPMGGGQGTDTQY
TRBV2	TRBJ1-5	ASSQTASNQPQH
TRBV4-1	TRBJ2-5	ASSPRSVAETQY
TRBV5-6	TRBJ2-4	ASSLALTGGHNIQY
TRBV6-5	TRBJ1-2	ASTQGRGGGYT
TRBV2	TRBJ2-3	ASIRGQADTQY
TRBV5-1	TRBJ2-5	ASSLGREETQY
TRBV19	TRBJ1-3	ASRADGNTIY
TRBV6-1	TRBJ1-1	ASSEQGSGTEAF
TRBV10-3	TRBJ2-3	AISGTAATDTQY
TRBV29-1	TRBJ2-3	SALRAARTDTQY
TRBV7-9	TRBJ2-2	ASTQGGWSGELF
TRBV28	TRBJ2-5	ASSFNRGATETQY
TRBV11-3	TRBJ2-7	ASSLAGGAYEQY